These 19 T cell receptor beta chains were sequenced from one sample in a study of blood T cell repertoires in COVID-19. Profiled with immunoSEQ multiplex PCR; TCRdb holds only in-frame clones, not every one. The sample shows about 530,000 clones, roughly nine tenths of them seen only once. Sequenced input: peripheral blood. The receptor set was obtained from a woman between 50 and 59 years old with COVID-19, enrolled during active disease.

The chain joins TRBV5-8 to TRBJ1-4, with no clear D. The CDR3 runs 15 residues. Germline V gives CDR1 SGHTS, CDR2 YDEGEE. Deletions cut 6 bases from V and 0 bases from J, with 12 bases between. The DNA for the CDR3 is TGTGCCAGCACCGTACTGGTGACAACTAATGAAAAACTGTTTTTT. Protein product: CASTVLVTTNEKLFF.

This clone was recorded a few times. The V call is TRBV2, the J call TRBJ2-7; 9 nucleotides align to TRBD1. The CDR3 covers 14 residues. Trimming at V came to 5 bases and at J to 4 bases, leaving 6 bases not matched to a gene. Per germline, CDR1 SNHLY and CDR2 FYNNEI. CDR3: CASSRGQGIYEQYF. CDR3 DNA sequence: TGTGCCAGCAGTAGGGGACAGGGCATTTACGAGCAGTACTTC.

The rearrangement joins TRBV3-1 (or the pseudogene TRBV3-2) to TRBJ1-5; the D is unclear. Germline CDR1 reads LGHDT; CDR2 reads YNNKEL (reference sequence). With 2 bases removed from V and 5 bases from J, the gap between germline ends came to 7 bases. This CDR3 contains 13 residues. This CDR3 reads CASSQKEDQPQHF. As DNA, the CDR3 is TGTGCCAGCAGCCAAAAAGAGGATCAGCCCCAGCATTTT.

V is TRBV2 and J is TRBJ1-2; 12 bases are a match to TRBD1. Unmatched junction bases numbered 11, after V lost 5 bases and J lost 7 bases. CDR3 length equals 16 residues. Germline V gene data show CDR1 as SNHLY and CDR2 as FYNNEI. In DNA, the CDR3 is TGTGCCAGCAGTCCCCTAGGGGGACAGGGGGCCTTTGGCTACACCTTC. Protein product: CASSPLGGQGAFGYTF. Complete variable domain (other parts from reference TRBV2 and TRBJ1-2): EPEVTQTPSHQVTQMGQEVILRCVPISNHLYFYWYRQILGQKVEFLVSFYNNEISEKSEIFDDQFSVERPDGSNFTLKIRSTKLEDSAMYFCASSPLGGQGAFGYTFGSGTRLTVV.

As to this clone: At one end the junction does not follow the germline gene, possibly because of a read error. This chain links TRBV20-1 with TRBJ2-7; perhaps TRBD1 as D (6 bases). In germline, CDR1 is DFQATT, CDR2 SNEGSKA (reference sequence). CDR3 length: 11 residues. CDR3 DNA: TGCAGTGCTCCGGCCGACGGGACACCCAACTTC. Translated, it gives CSAPADGTPNF.

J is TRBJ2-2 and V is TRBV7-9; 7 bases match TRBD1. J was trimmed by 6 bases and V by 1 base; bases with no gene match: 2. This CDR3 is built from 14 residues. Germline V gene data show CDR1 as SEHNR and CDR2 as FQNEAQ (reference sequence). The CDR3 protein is CASSLEGAPGELFF. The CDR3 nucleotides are TGTGCCAGCAGCTTAGAGGGGGCCCCCGGGGAGCTGTTTTTT.

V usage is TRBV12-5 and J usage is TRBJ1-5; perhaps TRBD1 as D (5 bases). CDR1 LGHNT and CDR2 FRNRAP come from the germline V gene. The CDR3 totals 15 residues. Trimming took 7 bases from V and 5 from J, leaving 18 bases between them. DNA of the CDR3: TGTGCTAGTGCCCCGGACGGGGGGAGCCATCAGCCCCAGCATTTT. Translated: CASAPDGGSHQPQHF. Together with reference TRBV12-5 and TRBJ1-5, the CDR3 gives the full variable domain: DARVTQTPRHKVTEMGQEVTMRCQPILGHNTVFWYRQTMMQGLELLAYFRNRAPLDDSGMPKDRFSAEMPDATLATLKIQPSEPRDSAVYFCASAPDGGSHQPQHFGDGTRLSIL.

CDR3 bases: TGTGCCAGCAGTCCTTGGCTCTCAGGGCCTTTAGGGAGCAATCAGCCCCAGCATTTT. Translating it yields CASSPWLSGPLGSNQPQHF. The chain employs TRBV2 and TRBJ1-5; TRBD1 might be the D (5 bases). The germline V gene encodes CDR1 SNHLY and CDR2 FYNNEI. This CDR3 spans 19 amino acids. V lost 5 bases and J 1 base, leaving 24 bases between the germline ends.

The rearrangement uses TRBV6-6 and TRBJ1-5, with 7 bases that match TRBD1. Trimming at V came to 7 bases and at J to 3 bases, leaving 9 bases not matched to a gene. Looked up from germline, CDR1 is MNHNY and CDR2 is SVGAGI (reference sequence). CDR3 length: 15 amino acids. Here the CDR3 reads CASISGTAFNQPQHF. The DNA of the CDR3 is TGTGCCAGCATCTCCGGGACAGCGTTCAATCAGCCCCAGCATTTT.

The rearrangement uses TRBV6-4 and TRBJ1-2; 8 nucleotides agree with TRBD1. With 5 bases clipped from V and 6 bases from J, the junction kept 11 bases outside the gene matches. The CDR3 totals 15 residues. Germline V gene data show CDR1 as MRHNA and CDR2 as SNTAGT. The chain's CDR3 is CASSPFQGANHGYTF. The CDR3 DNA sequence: TGTGCCAGCAGTCCCTTCCAGGGGGCCAACCATGGCTACACCTTC.

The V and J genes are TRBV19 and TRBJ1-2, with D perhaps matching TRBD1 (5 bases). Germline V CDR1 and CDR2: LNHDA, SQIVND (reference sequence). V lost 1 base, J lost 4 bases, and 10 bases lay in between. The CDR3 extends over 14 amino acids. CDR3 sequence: CASSIGGGSYGYTF. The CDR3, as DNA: TGTGCCAGTAGTATAGGGGGGGGTTCCTATGGCTACACCTTC.

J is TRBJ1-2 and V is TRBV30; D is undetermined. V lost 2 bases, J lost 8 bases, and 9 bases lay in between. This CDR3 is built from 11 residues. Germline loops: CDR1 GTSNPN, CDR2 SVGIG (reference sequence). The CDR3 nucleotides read TGTGCCTGGAGTCCTAGTGGGGGCTACACCTTC. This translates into CAWSPSGGYTF.

The CDR3 loop is CASSLRQGTSNQPQHF. The CDR3, as DNA: TGTGCCAGCAGCTTGAGGCAGGGGACTAGCAATCAGCCCCAGCATTTT. V and J are TRBV5-6 and TRBJ1-5; maybe TRBD1 (6 bases). The V end was cut by 1 base, the J end by 0 bases, with 11 bases between. Germline V CDR1 and CDR2: SGHDT, YYEEEE. The CDR3 contains 16 residues.

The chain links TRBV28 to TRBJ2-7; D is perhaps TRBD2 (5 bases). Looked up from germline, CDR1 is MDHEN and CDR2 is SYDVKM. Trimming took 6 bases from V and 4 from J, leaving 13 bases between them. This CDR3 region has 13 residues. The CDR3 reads CASRASGIYEQYF. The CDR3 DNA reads TGTGCCAGCAGGGCATCCGGGATTTACGAGCAGTACTTC.

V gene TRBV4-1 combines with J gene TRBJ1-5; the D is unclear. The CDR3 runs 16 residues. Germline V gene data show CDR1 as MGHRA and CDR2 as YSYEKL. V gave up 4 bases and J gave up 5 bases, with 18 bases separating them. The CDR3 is CASSRTGLREHQPQHF. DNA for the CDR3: TGCGCCAGCAGCCGCACTGGGCTACGGGAACATCAGCCCCAGCATTTT.

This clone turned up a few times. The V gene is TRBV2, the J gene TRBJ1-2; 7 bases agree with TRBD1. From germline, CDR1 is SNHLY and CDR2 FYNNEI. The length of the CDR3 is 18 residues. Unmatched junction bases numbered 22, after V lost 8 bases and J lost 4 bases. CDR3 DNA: TGTGCCAGCTTGGAAAGGGGGCCAATATTCCCTCCTACCTATGGCTACACCTTC. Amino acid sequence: CASLERGPIFPPTYGYTF.

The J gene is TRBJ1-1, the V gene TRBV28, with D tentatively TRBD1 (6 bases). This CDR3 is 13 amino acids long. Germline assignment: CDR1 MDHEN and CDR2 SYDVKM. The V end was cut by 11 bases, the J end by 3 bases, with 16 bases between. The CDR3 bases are TGTGCCGCCCTAGGGGGGGCCGACACTGAAGCTTTCTTT. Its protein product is CAALGGADTEAFF.

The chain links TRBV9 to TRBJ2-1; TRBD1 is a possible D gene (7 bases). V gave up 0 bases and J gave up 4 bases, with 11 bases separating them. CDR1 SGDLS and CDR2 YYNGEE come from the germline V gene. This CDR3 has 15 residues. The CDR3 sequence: CASSVAEGAYNEQFF. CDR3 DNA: TGTGCCAGCAGCGTAGCGGAGGGGGCTTACAATGAGCAGTTCTTC.

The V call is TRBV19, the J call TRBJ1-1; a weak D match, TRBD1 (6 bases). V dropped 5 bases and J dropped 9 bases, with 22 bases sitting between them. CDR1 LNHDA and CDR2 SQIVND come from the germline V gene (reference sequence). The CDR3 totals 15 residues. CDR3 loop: CASSAPAGAHPQAFF. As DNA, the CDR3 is TGTGCCAGTAGTGCCCCTGCGGGGGCGCACCCCCAAGCTTTCTTT.